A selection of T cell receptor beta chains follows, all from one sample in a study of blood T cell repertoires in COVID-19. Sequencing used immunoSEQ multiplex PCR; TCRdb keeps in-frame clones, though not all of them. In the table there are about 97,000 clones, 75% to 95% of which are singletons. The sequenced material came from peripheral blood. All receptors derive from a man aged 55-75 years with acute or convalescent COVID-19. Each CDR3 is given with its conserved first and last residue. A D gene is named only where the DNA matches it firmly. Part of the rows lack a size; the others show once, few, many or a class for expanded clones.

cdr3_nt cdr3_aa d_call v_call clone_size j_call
TGTGCCTGGAGTATGGAAGAGGACTATGGCTACACCTTC CAWSMEEDYGYTF . TRBV30 . TRBJ1-2
TGTGCCAGCAGCCCGGGTGGACAGCGGCCAACAGATACGCAGTATTTT CASSPGGQRPTDTQYF . TRBV11-3 . TRBJ2-3
TGTGCCAGCAGCGTGGGCGTTCAGACCCAGTACTTC CASSVGVQTQYF . TRBV5-8 . TRBJ2-5
TGTGCCAGCAGCTTAGCCCCTGCAGGGAACTATGGCTACACCTTC CASSLAPAGNYGYTF . TRBV7-9 . TRBJ1-2
TGTGCCAGCTCACCAACGACAGATAACTATGGCTACACCTTC CASSPTTDNYGYTF . TRBV18 once TRBJ1-2
TGTGCCAGCAGCTTGTTTAACGTCCGTTTTAGTCAGCCCCAGCATTTT CASSLFNVRFSQPQHF . TRBV5-6 once TRBJ1-5
TGTGCCAGCAGCTTGTTAGCTGGGGCCGAAGCTTTCTTT CASSLLAGAEAFF . TRBV5-4 . TRBJ1-1
TGTGCCAGCAGGGCAAACACTGAAGCTTTCTTT CASRANTEAFF . TRBV6-5 . TRBJ1-1
TGTGCCAGCAGTTACTCGGGGGCCAGGTATGGCTACACCTTC CASSYSGARYGYTF . TRBV6-5 . TRBJ1-2
TGTGCCAGCCGAGGAGGGTCTTTTTCCAACACTGAAGCTTTCTTT CASRGGSFSNTEAFF . TRBV7-9 once TRBJ1-1
TGTGCCACCACCCCTGGAGCAACTAATGAAAAACTGTTTTTT CATTPGATNEKLFF . TRBV18 . TRBJ1-4
TGTGCCAGCAGTGAAGGAATGGACAGATGGGATGGCTACACCTTC CASSEGMDRWDGYTF . TRBV6-1 . TRBJ1-2
TGCGCCAGCAGCTTGGCCGGCAGGGGGACGGATGGCTACACCTTC CASSLAGRGTDGYTF TRBD1 TRBV5-1 . TRBJ1-2
TGCGCCAGCAGCCGAAACGGGGGGACTGAAGCTTTCTTT CASSRNGGTEAFF . TRBV5-1 . TRBJ1-1
TGTGCCAGCAGTCCGACTGGGACAGGGACAAGAAACACCATATATTTT CASSPTGTGTRNTIYF TRBD1 TRBV28 . TRBJ1-3
TGTGCCAGCAGTCCCAACAGTCCAGATACGCAGTATTTT CASSPNSPDTQYF . TRBV12-3/TRBV12-4 . TRBJ2-3
TGTGCCAGCAACGTACAGGAGAACACTGAAGCTTTCTTT CASNVQENTEAFF . TRBV6-5 . TRBJ1-1
TGTGCCAGCAGCGTCACTACGCACCCTAACACCGGGGAGCTGTTTTTT CASSVTTHPNTGELFF . TRBV9 . TRBJ2-2
TGCGCCAGCAGCCCCGGACTTCTGAGCACAGATACGCAGTATTTT CASSPGLLSTDTQYF . TRBV5-1 . TRBJ2-3
TGTGCCAGCAGCGTACCTGGGACAGACACTGAAGCTTTCTTT CASSVPGTDTEAFF TRBD1 TRBV9 . TRBJ1-1
TGTGCCAGCAACGCCCGGACAGGGTATACTGAAGCTTTCTTT CASNARTGYTEAFF TRBD1 TRBV6-6 . TRBJ1-1
TGTGCCATCAGTCCGGGCGGGGCGGTTCAGAAAGATACGCAGTATTTT CAISPGGAVQKDTQYF . TRBV10-3 . TRBJ2-3
TGCGCCAGCAGCCAGGGGACAGCCATTAATTTGTATTTT CASSQGTAINLYF TRBD1 TRBV4-1 . TRBJ2-3
TGTGCCAGCAGTTCCGGTCGGGGTATTGGGGAGACCCAGTACTTC CASSSGRGIGETQYF . TRBV28 . TRBJ2-5
TGCAGCGTACAGCTGGGCAGGGGGGACTATGGCTACACCTTC CSVQLGRGDYGYTF TRBD1 TRBV29-1 . TRBJ1-2
TGCAGTGCTAGTGAGGGGGGTAAAGGGTCGGGCAATCAGCCCCAGCATTTT CSASEGGKGSGNQPQHF . TRBV20-1 . TRBJ1-5
TGTGCCAGCAGTTACTCCGGACAGGGCAACACTGAAGCTTTCTTT CASSYSGQGNTEAFF TRBD1 TRBV6-5 . TRBJ1-1
TGCGCCAGCAGCTTGGGAAACAGGGACACTAATGAAAAACTGTTTTTT CASSLGNRDTNEKLFF . TRBV5-1 . TRBJ1-4
TGTGCCAGCAGTGCAAGGACAGGGAGCACTGAAGCTTTCTTT CASSARTGSTEAFF TRBD1 TRBV27 once TRBJ1-1
TGTGCCAGCAGCTTAGGGGGGGGTGAGACACCTTATGGCTACACCTTC CASSLGGGETPYGYTF . TRBV7-9 . TRBJ1-2
TGTGCCAGCAGCCTCACCCGAGGACAGGGTGGCTACACCTTC CASSLTRGQGGYTF TRBD1 TRBV6-5 . TRBJ1-2
TGTGCCAGCTACCCGGGCGGACTTAACTATGGCTACACCTTC CASYPGGLNYGYTF . TRBV18 . TRBJ1-2
TGCGCCAGCAGCCCCGGGACAGGGATACGGGACAATCAGCCCCAGCATTTT CASSPGTGIRDNQPQHF TRBD1 TRBV5-1 few TRBJ1-5
TGTGCCAGCAGAGGAAACAGGGGCGCCAATCAGCCCCAGCATTTT CASRGNRGANQPQHF TRBD1 TRBV2 . TRBJ1-5
TGTGCCAGCAGTCCAGGGCCCAATCAGCCCCAGCATTTT CASSPGPNQPQHF . TRBV6-5 . TRBJ1-5
TGCGCCAGCAGCCCCCGGACAGGGCAGGGCTACACCTTC CASSPRTGQGYTF TRBD1 TRBV4-1 few TRBJ1-2
TGTGCCATCACCCGGGACAGGACGAATTCACCCCTCCACTTT CAITRDRTNSPLHF TRBD1 TRBV10-3 . TRBJ1-6
TGTGCCAGCAGCCCTCAGCGGGGCACTGAAGCTTTCTTT CASSPQRGTEAFF . TRBV11-2 once TRBJ1-1
TGTGCCAGCAGCCCCCGACAGATATATTCGAACACCGGGGAGCTGTTTTTT CASSPRQIYSNTGELFF . TRBV7-2 . TRBJ2-2
TGTGCCAGCAGTTACTCCAGGGGGCAGAACACTGAAGCTTTCTTT CASSYSRGQNTEAFF TRBD1 TRBV6-5 . TRBJ1-1
TGTGCCAGCAGCTTAGATCCAGGCTCTAATTCACCCCTCCACTTT CASSLDPGSNSPLHF . TRBV7-8 . TRBJ1-6
TGTGCCAGCAGGTCCGGGAGGGGACAAGTCGCCATATATTTT CASRSGRGQVAIYF . TRBV6-5 . TRBJ1-3
TGTGCCTGGAGCTGGACCATAACGGGGGGAAGTGAAGCTTTCTTT CAWSWTITGGSEAFF . TRBV30 . TRBJ1-1
TGTGCCAGCAGTGAAAGACACCTTTATAGCAATCAGCCCCAGCATTTT CASSERHLYSNQPQHF . TRBV6-1 . TRBJ1-5
TGTGCCAGCAGCCACACTAGGGGACTACAGTTCTTC CASSHTRGLQFF TRBD2 TRBV3-1/TRBV3-2 . TRBJ2-1
TGTGCCAGCAGCTTGCGGACAGGGATTTTGACTGGGGCCAACGTCCTGACTTTC CASSLRTGILTGANVLTF TRBD1 TRBV5-5 . TRBJ2-6
TGTGCCAGCAGTGAAAGAATTGCAGGGGCATATGGCTACACCTTC CASSERIAGAYGYTF . TRBV6-1 . TRBJ1-2
TGTGCCAGCAGCTTAGATACGAGGAAGCAGTACTTC CASSLDTRKQYF . TRBV11-2 . TRBJ2-7